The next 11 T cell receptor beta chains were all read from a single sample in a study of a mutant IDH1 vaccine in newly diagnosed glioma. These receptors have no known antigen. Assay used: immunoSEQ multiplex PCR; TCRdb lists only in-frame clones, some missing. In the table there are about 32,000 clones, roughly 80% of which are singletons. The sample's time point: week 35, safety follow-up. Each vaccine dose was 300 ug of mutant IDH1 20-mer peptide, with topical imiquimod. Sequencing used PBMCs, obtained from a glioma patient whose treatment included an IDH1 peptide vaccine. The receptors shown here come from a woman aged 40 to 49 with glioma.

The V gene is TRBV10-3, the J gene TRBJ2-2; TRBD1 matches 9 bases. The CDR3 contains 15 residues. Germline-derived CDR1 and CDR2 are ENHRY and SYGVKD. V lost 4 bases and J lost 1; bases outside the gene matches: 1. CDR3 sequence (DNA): TGTGCCATCAGTGGACAGGGGGTGAACACCGGGGAGCTGTTTTTT. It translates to CAISGQGVNTGELFF.

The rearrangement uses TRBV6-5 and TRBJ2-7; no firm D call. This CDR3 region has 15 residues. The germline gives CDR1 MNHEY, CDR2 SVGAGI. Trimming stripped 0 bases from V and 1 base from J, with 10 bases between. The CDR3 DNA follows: TGTGCCAGCAGTTACTCCGCTTTGGGATCCTACGAGCAGTACTTC. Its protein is CASSYSALGSYEQYF.

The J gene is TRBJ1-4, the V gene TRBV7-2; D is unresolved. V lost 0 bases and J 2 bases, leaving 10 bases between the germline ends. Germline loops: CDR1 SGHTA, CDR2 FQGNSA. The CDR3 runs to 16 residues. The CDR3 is CASSLAIGGTNEKLFF. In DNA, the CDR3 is TGTGCCAGCAGCTTAGCCATTGGAGGCACTAATGAAAAACTGTTTTTT.

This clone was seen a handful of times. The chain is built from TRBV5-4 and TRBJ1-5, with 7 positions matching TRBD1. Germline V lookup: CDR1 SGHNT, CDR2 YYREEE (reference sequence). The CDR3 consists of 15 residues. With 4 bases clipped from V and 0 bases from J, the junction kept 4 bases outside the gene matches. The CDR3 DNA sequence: TGTGCCAGCAGCCAACAGGGGACTAGCAATCAGCCCCAGCATTTT. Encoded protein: CASSQQGTSNQPQHF.

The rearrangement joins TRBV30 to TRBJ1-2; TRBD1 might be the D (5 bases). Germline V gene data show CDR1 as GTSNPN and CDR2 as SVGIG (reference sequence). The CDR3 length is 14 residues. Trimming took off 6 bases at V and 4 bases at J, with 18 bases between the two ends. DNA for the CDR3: TGTGCCTGTCAGGGCTGGGATAGGGGCTATGGCTACACCTTC. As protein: CACQGWDRGYGYTF.

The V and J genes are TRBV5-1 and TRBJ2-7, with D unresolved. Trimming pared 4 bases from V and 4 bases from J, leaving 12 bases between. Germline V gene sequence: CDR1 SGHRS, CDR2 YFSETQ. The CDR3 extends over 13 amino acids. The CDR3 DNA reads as TGCGCCAGCAGCCAGAGTGCGGAATACGAGCAGTACTTC. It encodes CASSQSAEYEQYF.

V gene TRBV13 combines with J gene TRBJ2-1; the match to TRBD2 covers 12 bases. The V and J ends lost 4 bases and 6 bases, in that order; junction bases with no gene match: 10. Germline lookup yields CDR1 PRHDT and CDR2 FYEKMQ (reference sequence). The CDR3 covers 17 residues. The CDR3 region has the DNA TGTGCCAGCAGCTCTTTGTCTCTAGCGGGGGGGCTCAATGAGCAGTTCTTC. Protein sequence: CASSSLSLAGGLNEQFF.

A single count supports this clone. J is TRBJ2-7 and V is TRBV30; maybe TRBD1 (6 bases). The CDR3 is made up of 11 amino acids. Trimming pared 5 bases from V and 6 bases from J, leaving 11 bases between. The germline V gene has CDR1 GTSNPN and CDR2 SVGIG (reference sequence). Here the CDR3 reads CAWGTGPEQYF. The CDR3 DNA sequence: TGTGCCTGGGGAACAGGGCCCGAGCAGTACTTC.

The CDR3 DNA is TGTGCCAGAAGCTTCCTTACAGGATCAGATAGCAATCAGCCCCAGCATTTT. Protein product: CARSFLTGSDSNQPQHF. The rearrangement joins TRBV5-3 to TRBJ1-5; possibly TRBD1 for D (5 bases). TRBV5-3 is placed among ORFs of uncertain function. This CDR3 has 17 amino acids. V lost 2 bases and J lost 0, with 15 bases in between.

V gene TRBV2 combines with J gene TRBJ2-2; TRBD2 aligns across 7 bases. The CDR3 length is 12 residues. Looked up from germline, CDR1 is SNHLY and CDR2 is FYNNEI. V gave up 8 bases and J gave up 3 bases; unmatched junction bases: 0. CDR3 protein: CASGGDTGELFF. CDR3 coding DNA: TGTGCCAGCGGGGGGGACACCGGGGAGCTGTTTTTT.

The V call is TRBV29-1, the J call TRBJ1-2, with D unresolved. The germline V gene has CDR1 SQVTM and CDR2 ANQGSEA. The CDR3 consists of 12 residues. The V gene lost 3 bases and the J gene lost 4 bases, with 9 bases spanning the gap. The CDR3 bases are TGCAGCGTTGATTTAGGGAGCTATGGCTACACCTTC. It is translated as CSVDLGSYGYTF.